One and the same sample provided the 26 T cell receptor beta chains below, sequenced in a study of blood T cell repertoires in COVID-19. Generated by immunoSEQ multiplex PCR, the TCRdb table keeps only in-frame clones and is missing some. The data show 250,000 to 350,000 clones, 85% to 90% seen once. Material for sequencing was peripheral blood. All receptors come from a woman in her forties or fifties with COVID-19, enrolled during active disease.

V gene TRBV7-3 combines with J gene TRBJ2-2, with 10 bases aligning to TRBD2. The CDR3 is 18 residues long. With V trimmed by 1 base and J by 1 base, 6 bases remained unmatched. Germline CDR1 reads SGHTA; CDR2 reads FQGTGA. CDR3 loop: CASSLRRTSGRNTGELFF. For the CDR3, the DNA is TGTGCCAGCAGCTTAAGGCGGACTAGCGGTAGGAACACCGGGGAGCTGTTTTTT.

The gene calls are TRBV18 and TRBJ2-7, with 7 bases aligning to TRBD1. J was trimmed by 0 bases and V by 5 bases; bases with no gene match: 4. Germline V CDR1 and CDR2: KGHSH, LQKENI. The CDR3 is 14 residues long. CDR3: CASSGDSTSYEQYF. CDR3 DNA: TGTGCCAGCTCAGGGGACAGCACCTCCTACGAGCAGTACTTC.

V is TRBV2 and J is TRBJ1-5; D call uncertain. Germline assignment: CDR1 SNHLY and CDR2 FYNNEI. The V end was cut by 3 bases, the J end by 0 bases, with 9 bases between. This CDR3 region has 15 residues. The CDR3 nucleotides read TGTGCCAGCAGTGAGATGCAGTATAGCAATCAGCCCCAGCATTTT. Translated, it gives CASSEMQYSNQPQHF.

This chain connects TRBV15 to TRBJ2-5; D gene ambiguous. V lost 2 bases to trimming and J lost 3 bases, with 4 bases between them. Per germline, CDR1 LNHNV and CDR2 YYDKDF (reference sequence). The CDR3 is made up of 12 amino acids. The CDR3 DNA is TGTGCCACCAGCAGACCTAAAGAGACCCAGTACTTC. Residues: CATSRPKETQYF. Supplemented by reference TRBV15 and TRBJ2-5, the full variable domain reads DAMVIQNPRYQVTQFGKPVTLSCSQTLNHNVMYWYQQKSSQAPKLLFHYYDKDFNNEADTPDNFQSRRPNTSFCFLDIRSPGLGDTAMYLCATSRPKETQYFGPGTRLLVL.

The rearrangement links TRBV19 to TRBJ2-6; TRBD2 matches at 7 bases. The length of the CDR3 is 17 residues. Per germline, CDR1 LNHDA and CDR2 SQIVND (reference sequence). The trim removed 3 bases at V and 0 bases at J, leaving 5 bases unmatched. The CDR3 DNA sequence: TGTGCCAGTAGTATTTGGGGGGGAGGCTCTGGGGCCAACGTCCTGACTTTC. Translated, it gives CASSIWGGGSGANVLTF.

The gene calls are TRBV6-5 and TRBJ1-2; 11 bases map to TRBD1. Germline CDR1 MNHEY, CDR2 SVGAGI. The CDR3 totals 15 residues. Trimming at V came to 6 bases and at J to 1 base, leaving 4 bases not matched to a gene. The CDR3 DNA sequence: TGTGCCAGCAGCCCAGGGACAGGGGGTAACTATGGCTACACCTTC. Its translation: CASSPGTGGNYGYTF.

The chain recombines TRBV30 with TRBJ2-7; 13 bases are shared with TRBD2. The length of the CDR3 is 14 residues. In germline, CDR1 is GTSNPN, CDR2 SVGIG (reference sequence). The J segment lost 8 bases and the V segment lost 7 bases, leaving 11 bases of the junction unmatched. Here the CDR3 reads CAFKMGTSGIQQYF. The CDR3 DNA is TGTGCCTTCAAAATGGGGACTAGCGGGATACAGCAGTACTTC. Together with reference TRBV30 and TRBJ2-7, the CDR3 gives the full variable domain: SQTIHQWPATLVQPVGSPLSLECTVEGTSNPNLYWYRQAAGRGLQLLFYSVGIGQISSEVPQNLSASRPQDRQFILSSKKLLLSDSGFYLCAFKMGTSGIQQYFGPGTRLTVT.

This clone was seen a few times. The V and J genes are TRBV6-2 or TRBV6-3 and TRBJ2-1; 12 bases match TRBD2. V dropped 2 bases and J dropped 9; count of bases not matched to a gene: 11. The germline V gene has CDR1 MNHEY and CDR2 SVGEGT. The CDR3 is 17 residues long. In nucleotides, the CDR3 is TGTGCCAGCAGTTACCGTCGACTAGCGGGAGCGGGTAGTGAGCAGTTCTTC. This sequence encodes CASSYRRLAGAGSEQFF.

The rearrangement uses TRBV6-5 and TRBJ1-2, with D possibly TRBD1 on 6 matching bases. Trimming left V 6 bases short and J 3 bases short, with 14 bases between. This CDR3 has 14 amino acids. The germline V gene encodes CDR1 MNHEY and CDR2 SVGAGI. CDR3 amino acids: CASSQGTRDYGYTF. The CDR3 nucleotides read TGTGCCAGCAGCCAGGGGACCAGGGACTATGGCTACACCTTC.

This clone has only a few counts. The chain combines TRBV6-4 with TRBJ2-1; 9 positions agree with TRBD2. The CDR3 sequence is 13 residues long. J gave up 8 bases and V 8 bases, and 7 bases lay outside the gene matches. Germline CDR1 reads MRHNA; CDR2 reads SNTAGT. Here the CDR3 DNA reads TGTGCCAGCTTAGCGGGAGATGTTTATGAGCAGTTCTTC. Encoded protein: CASLAGDVYEQFF.

The chain is built from TRBV6-2 or TRBV6-3 and TRBJ2-5; 9 nucleotides match TRBD2. The CDR3 sequence is 15 residues long. Germline lookup yields CDR1 MNHEY and CDR2 SVGEGT. V trimming: 4 bases; J trimming: 1 base; junction bases outside the gene matches: 4. The CDR3 sequence: CASSWSGRPQETQYF. DNA for the CDR3: TGTGCCAGCAGTTGGAGCGGGAGGCCCCAAGAGACCCAGTACTTC.

J is TRBJ2-1 and V is TRBV4-1; possibly TRBD2 for D (6 bases). The ends were cut back, 0 bases at V and 1 base at J, with 10 bases in the middle. This CDR3 region has 16 residues. Germline-derived CDR1 and CDR2 are MGHRA and YSYEKL. CDR3: CASSQEAGHSYNEQFF. Written as DNA, the CDR3 is TGCGCCAGCAGCCAAGAAGCGGGCCATTCCTACAATGAGCAGTTCTTC.

This rearrangement joins TRBV6-1 to TRBJ1-1; TRBD1 might be the D (5 bases). There are 15 residues in the CDR3. The germline gives CDR1 MNHNS, CDR2 SASEGT. V was trimmed by 3 bases and J by 5 bases, leaving 16 bases between them. The CDR3 reads CASSDLSRRDTEAFF. The DNA of the CDR3 is TGTGCCAGCAGTGACCTCTCCCGCAGGGATACTGAAGCTTTCTTT.

The chain couples TRBV7-2 to TRBJ2-1, with 7 positions matching TRBD1. V was clipped by 3 bases and J by 7 bases; unmatched bases: 6. Germline CDR1 and CDR2: SGHTA and FQGNSA. The CDR3 contains 14 residues. The CDR3 region has the DNA TGTGCCAGCAGCTTTCGCCAACAGGGGAATGAGCAGTTCTTC. This codes for CASSFRQQGNEQFF.

This rearrangement joins TRBV5-1 to TRBJ2-3; 9 bases agree with TRBD2. The CDR3 sequence is 14 residues long. V shed 4 bases and J 3 bases; nucleotides not matched to a gene: 3. Germline V gene lookup returns CDR1 SGHRS and CDR2 YFSETQ. In DNA, the CDR3 is TGCGCCAGCAGCGGCGGGAGGGGAACAGATACGCAGTATTTT. Encoded protein: CASSGGRGTDTQYF. The full variable domain, its missing parts supplied by reference TRBV5-1 and TRBJ2-3, is KAGVTQTPRYLIKTRGQQVTLSCSPISGHRSVSWYQQTPGQGLQFLFEYFSETQRNKGNFPGRFSGRQFSNSRSEMNVSTLELGDSALYLCASSGGRGTDTQYFGPGTRLTVL.

The chain is built from TRBV9 and TRBJ1-3; D is unclear. V was clipped by 0 bases and J by 0 bases, with 7 bases between them. Germline V gene sequence: CDR1 SGDLS, CDR2 YYNGEE. This CDR3 region has 15 residues. The CDR3 DNA follows: TGTGCCAGCAGCGTAGTGTCAGACTCTGGAAACACCATATATTTT. This gives the protein CASSVVSDSGNTIYF. Full variable domain (missing parts from reference TRBV9 and TRBJ1-3): DSGVTQTPKHLITATGQRVTLRCSPRSGDLSVYWYQQSLDQGLQFLIQYYNGEERAKGNILERFSAQQFPDLHSELNLSSLELGDSALYFCASSVVSDSGNTIYFGEGSWLTVV.

This sequence joins TRBV30 and TRBJ1-5, with D perhaps matching TRBD1 (6 bases). This CDR3 spans 13 amino acids. With 7 bases removed from V and 7 bases from J, the gap between germline ends came to 17 bases. Germline V lookup: CDR1 GTSNPN, CDR2 SVGIG (reference sequence). The CDR3 here is CALDQGLGQPQHF. Here the CDR3 DNA reads TGTGCCTTAGACCAGGGGCTAGGGCAGCCCCAGCATTTT.

This chain links TRBV19 with TRBJ1-3; D ambiguous. The CDR3 has 13 residues. Germline V gene lookup returns CDR1 LNHDA and CDR2 SQIVND (reference sequence). V was shortened by 8 bases and J by 0 bases, with 8 bases between the two germline ends. CDR3 amino acids: CASVRSSGNTIYF. For the CDR3, the DNA is TGTGCCAGTGTAAGGAGCTCTGGAAACACCATATATTTT.

This rearrangement joins TRBV5-1 to TRBJ2-5; D is possibly TRBD2 (6 bases). The CDR3 is 14 amino acids. In germline, CDR1 is SGHRS, CDR2 YFSETQ. Trimming took 4 bases from V and 5 from J, leaving 15 bases between them. Here the CDR3 DNA reads TGCGCCAGCAGCGTCATGGGACGGGGGGAGACCCAGTACTTC. The encoded protein is CASSVMGRGETQYF.

V and J are TRBV11-2 and TRBJ2-1; TRBD1 is a possible D gene (6 bases). V was clipped by 3 bases and J by 7 bases, with 13 bases between them. The CDR3 spans 14 residues. The germline V gene encodes CDR1 SGHAT and CDR2 FQNNGV. The CDR3: CASSFKQGGNEQFF. CDR3 in DNA: TGTGCCAGCAGCTTCAAACAGGGTGGAAATGAGCAGTTCTTC.

The V gene is TRBV19, the J gene TRBJ2-7; no clear D. CDR3 size: 14 residues. CDR1 is LNHDA and CDR2 is SQIVND in the germline V gene (reference sequence). The V gene lost 6 bases and the J gene lost 2 bases, with 14 bases spanning the gap. Here the CDR3 DNA reads TGTGCCAGTAGCCCTAATTTGGTGGCCTACGAGCAGTACTTC. Its translation is CASSPNLVAYEQYF. Together with reference TRBV19 and TRBJ2-7, the CDR3 gives the full variable domain: DGGITQSPKYLFRKEGQNVTLSCEQNLNHDAMYWYRQDPGQGLRLIYYSQIVNDFQKGDIAEGYSVSREKKESFPLTVTSAQKNPTAFYLCASSPNLVAYEQYFGPGTRLTVT.

The J gene is TRBJ2-7, the V gene TRBV5-1, with a possible D match to TRBD1 (6 bases). Between the trimmed V and J ends, which lost 4 bases and 6 bases, there was a span of 17 bases. Germline V lookup: CDR1 SGHRS, CDR2 YFSETQ. This CDR3 has 14 amino acids. The CDR3, as DNA: TGCGCCAGCAGCCCACAGGGTGCCTCGGGCGAGCAGTACTTC. It codes for CASSPQGASGEQYF.

The chain links TRBV12-5 to TRBJ1-1; no reliable D call. The V end was cut by 6 bases, the J end by 3 bases, with 5 bases between. The CDR3 consists of 11 residues. CDR1 LGHNT and CDR2 FRNRAP come from the germline V gene. The CDR3 DNA follows: TGTGCTAGTGGCCGGTACACTGAAGCTTTCTTT. This translates into CASGRYTEAFF. The complete variable domain, with remaining parts taken from reference TRBV12-5 and TRBJ1-1, reads DARVTQTPRHKVTEMGQEVTMRCQPILGHNTVFWYRQTMMQGLELLAYFRNRAPLDDSGMPKDRFSAEMPDATLATLKIQPSEPRDSAVYFCASGRYTEAFFGQGTRLTVV.

The chain joins TRBV6-2 or TRBV6-3 to TRBJ2-7; 9 positions match TRBD1. The germline CDR1 and CDR2 sequences are MNHEY and SVGEGT. The CDR3 sequence is 17 residues long. V lost 2 bases, J lost 2 bases, and 10 bases stayed unmatched. The CDR3 nucleotides read TGTGCCAGCAGTTACCGGTATAAGGGACAGGGAGCCTACGAGCAGTACTTC. It translates to CASSYRYKGQGAYEQYF.

This chain uses TRBV4-2 with TRBJ2-6, with TRBD2 as a possible D gene (5 bases). The V and J ends lost 3 bases and 2 bases respectively, with 17 bases between them. Looked up from germline, CDR1 is LGHNA and CDR2 is YNFKEQ. The CDR3 sequence is 18 residues long. CDR3 region: CASSQRGRGLAGANVLTF. DNA for the CDR3: TGTGCCAGCAGCCAGAGAGGACGAGGGTTAGCTGGGGCCAACGTCCTGACTTTC.

V usage is TRBV25-1 and J usage is TRBJ2-1; TRBD2 aligns across 10 bases. After removal of 8 bases from V and 5 bases from J, the junction contained 9 bases not matched to a gene. Germline assignment: CDR1 MGHDK and CDR2 SYGVNS. This CDR3 is built from 15 residues. The CDR3 region is CASGKRTSGNNEQFF. CDR3 DNA: TGTGCCAGCGGCAAGAGGACTAGCGGAAACAATGAGCAGTTCTTC.